The 20 T cell receptor beta chains in this list originate from one sample, sequenced in a study of graft-versus-host responses after intestinal transplantation. TCRdb's copy holds only in-frame clones and misses some; the assay was immunoSEQ multiplex PCR. The data contain 20,000 to 25,000 clones, 35% to 50% of them singletons. The culture paired around 200,000 irradiated violet-dye-labeled stimulators with around 200,000 CFSE-labeled responders. The input for sequencing was alloreactive CD8+ T cells from a mixed lymphocyte reaction culture, taken before intestinal transplant. The sample's subset: CFSE-low proliferating T cells sorted from approximately 6-day pre-transplant mixed lymphocyte reaction (GvH or HvG direction). Receptor source: a human patient who received an intestinal transplant.

This chain joins TRBV18 and TRBJ1-1, with 7 bases fitting TRBD1. V lost 3 bases and J lost 0; bases outside the gene matches: 7. CDR1 is KGHSH, CDR2 LQKENI, per germline. This CDR3 is 16 amino acids long. Written as DNA, the CDR3 is TGTGCCAGCTCACCGCAGGGGGGACGGTTGAACACTGAAGCTTTCTTT. It yields the protein CASSPQGGRLNTEAFF.

The V gene is TRBV18, the J gene TRBJ2-5, with D unclear. The CDR3 consists of 11 residues. CDR1 and CDR2 from the germline V gene are KGHSH and LQKENI. The V end was cut by 6 bases, the J end by 8 bases, with 10 bases between. Here the CDR3 DNA reads TGTGCCAGCTCCCTTCAGTTTACCCAGTACTTC. The encoded protein is CASSLQFTQYF.

The V and J genes are TRBV7-2 and TRBJ2-3; TRBD2 might be the D (6 bases). CDR1 and CDR2 from the germline V gene are SGHTA and FQGNSA. V lost 1 base, J lost 1 base, and 9 bases lay in between. The CDR3 length is 15 residues. In DNA, the CDR3 is TGTGCCAGCAGCTTAGGCGGGACTGGCACAGATACGCAGTATTTT. Translating it yields CASSLGGTGTDTQYF.

By frequency in the sample, this clone is medium-sized (0.01 to 0.1%). The chain employs TRBV19 and TRBJ1-2, with a weak D call TRBD1 (5 bases). Germline CDR1 reads LNHDA; CDR2 reads SQIVND (reference sequence). Deletions cut 8 bases from V and 4 bases from J, with 14 bases between. The CDR3 sequence is 13 residues long. CDR3 protein: CASALEGTYGYTF. The CDR3 DNA follows: TGTGCCAGTGCCTTGGAGGGGACCTATGGCTACACCTTC.

This chain joins TRBV28 and TRBJ2-7; 8 bases map to TRBD1. Trimming cost V 5 bases and J 1 base; bases outside gene matches: 7. The CDR3 runs to 15 residues. Germline CDR1 and CDR2: MDHEN and SYDVKM. The CDR3 is CASSPGQGRSYEQYF. The CDR3 DNA follows: TGTGCCAGCAGTCCCGGACAGGGACGTTCCTACGAGCAGTACTTC. The full variable domain, its missing parts supplied by reference TRBV28 and TRBJ2-7, is DVKVTQSSRYLVKRTGEKVFLECVQDMDHENMFWYRQDPGLGLRLIYFSYDVKMKEKGDIPEGYSVSREKKERFSLILESASTNQTSMYLCASSPGQGRSYEQYFGPGTRLTVT.

V is TRBV6-5 and J is TRBJ2-7; tentatively, D is TRBD1 (5 bases). The V gene's germline CDR1 is MNHEY and CDR2 SVGAGI. The V gene lost 2 bases and the J gene lost 0 bases, with 8 bases spanning the gap. The CDR3 runs 14 residues. For the CDR3, the DNA is TGTGCCAGCAGTTACGGGGCCCCCTCCTACGAGCAGTACTTC. Translated, it gives CASSYGAPSYEQYF.

This clone was picked up a small number of times. V gene TRBV7-2 combines with J gene TRBJ2-1, with TRBD2 matching over 8 bases. This CDR3 is 14 amino acids long. V lost 4 bases and J lost 9; bases outside the gene matches: 8. CDR1 and CDR2 (germline): SGHTA, FQGNSA. The CDR3 is CASSSVAGNTEQFF. The DNA of the CDR3 is TGTGCCAGCAGCTCGGTAGCGGGAAATACTGAGCAGTTCTTC.

The chain employs TRBV19 and TRBJ2-1, with 8 bases aligning to TRBD1. The length of the CDR3 is 15 residues. Germline lookup yields CDR1 LNHDA and CDR2 SQIVND (reference sequence). Trimming removed 11 bases from V and 0 bases from J; junction bases left unmatched: 9. CDR3 bases: TGTGCCGCGGGACCACAGGGGGGCTCCTACAATGAGCAGTTCTTC. It translates to CAAGPQGGSYNEQFF.

This clone has just a few counts. The rearrangement joins TRBV7-2 to TRBJ2-5; 9 bases align to TRBD2. CDR3 length equals 15 residues. V was pared by 4 bases and J by 5 bases, with 8 bases of the junction left unmatched. Germline assignment: CDR1 SGHTA and CDR2 FQGNSA. The CDR3 DNA is TGTGCCAGCAGCTCGTATAGCGGGAGCATGGAGACCCAGTACTTC. Residues: CASSSYSGSMETQYF. Complete variable domain (other parts from reference TRBV7-2 and TRBJ2-5): GAGVSQSPSNKVTEKGKDVELRCDPISGHTALYWYRQSLGQGLEFLIYFQGNSAPDKSGLPSDRFSAERTGGSVSTLTIQRTQQEDSAVYLCASSSYSGSMETQYFGPGTRLLVL.

This clone was counted ten times or more. The CDR3, as DNA: TGTGCCAGTAGTATCCTAGCGGGAGTGAATGAGCAGTTCTTC. As protein: CASSILAGVNEQFF. The gene calls are TRBV19 and TRBJ2-1, with 10 bases matching TRBD2. The V gene's germline CDR1 is LNHDA and CDR2 SQIVND (reference sequence). The CDR3 spans 14 residues. J was trimmed by 7 bases and V by 3 bases; bases with no gene match: 3.

This clone was recorded only once. The chain recombines TRBV18 with TRBJ2-3, with D perhaps given as TRBD1 or TRBD2 (5 bases each). V was trimmed by 1 base and J by 0 bases, leaving 11 bases between them. Germline CDR1 and CDR2: KGHSH and LQKENI. This CDR3 comprises 16 residues. The CDR3 is CASSPRGSVSTDTQYF. The CDR3 DNA reads TGTGCCAGCTCACCACGGGGGAGCGTGAGCACAGATACGCAGTATTTT.

This chain joins TRBV11-2 and TRBJ2-1, with 8 nucleotides matching TRBD1. V dropped 3 bases and J dropped 8; count of bases not matched to a gene: 6. Germline values: CDR1 SGHAT, CDR2 FQNNGV. This CDR3 is built from 14 residues. The CDR3 DNA follows: TGTGCCAGCAGCTTCTGGACAGGGCGAGATGAGCAGTTCTTC. It yields the protein CASSFWTGRDEQFF.

V is TRBV6-5 and J is TRBJ1-1, with D hard to call. In germline, CDR1 is MNHEY, CDR2 SVGAGI. The V end was cut by 2 bases, the J end by 5 bases, with 15 bases between. This CDR3 is built from 15 residues. The CDR3 region is CASSYEGGVRTEAFF. The CDR3 DNA reads TGTGCCAGCAGTTACGAGGGTGGGGTCCGTACTGAAGCTTTCTTT.

Only a few counts were recorded for this clone. The CDR3 DNA reads as TGTGCCTGCGGACAGCACCACGGAAACACCATATATTTT. It specifies CACGQHHGNTIYF. This rearrangement joins TRBV6-1 to TRBJ1-3, with TRBD1 as a possible D gene (6 bases). The V end was cut by 11 bases, the J end by 4 bases, with 15 bases between. The CDR3 covers 13 residues. The V gene's germline CDR1 is MNHNS and CDR2 SASEGT.

The rearrangement uses TRBV5-8 and TRBJ2-7; TRBD1 agrees at 7 bases. J gave up 2 bases and V 2 bases, and 4 bases lay outside the gene matches. Germline V gene lookup returns CDR1 SGHTS and CDR2 YDEGEE. There are 14 residues in the CDR3. The chain's CDR3 is CASSLWDSAYEQYF. Here the CDR3 DNA reads TGTGCCAGCAGCTTATGGGACAGCGCCTACGAGCAGTACTTC. Using reference TRBV5-8 and TRBJ2-7 for the parts outside the CDR3, the full variable domain is EAGVTQSPTHLIKTRGQQATLRCSPISGHTSVYWYQQALGLGLQFLLWYDEGEERNRGNFPPRFSGRQFPNYSSELNVNALELEDSALYLCASSLWDSAYEQYFGPGTRLTVT.

Comments on this clone: Compared with germline, one end of the junction differs, possibly owing to a read error. The CDR3 nucleotides read TGTACCAGCAGCGTAGATTCCCTTACGGGAGGGCCGGTAGATGAGCAGTTCTTC. Its protein is CTSSVDSLTGGPVDEQFF. The chain uses TRBV9 and TRBJ2-1; 8 positions match TRBD2. The CDR3 runs to 18 residues. Per the germline V gene, CDR1 is SGDLS and CDR2 is YYNGEE.

This clone turned up a few times. The gene calls are TRBV23-1 and TRBJ1-1; maybe TRBD1 (5 bases). TRBV23-1 is placed among ORFs of uncertain function. Trimming removed 6 bases at V and 3 bases at J, with 20 bases between. The CDR3 consists of 16 residues. The CDR3 region has the DNA TGCGCCAGCAGGCCTTCAGGGAGCCCTTGGGACACTGAAGCTTTCTTT. It yields the protein CASRPSGSPWDTEAFF.

This clone was recorded a few times. The chain links TRBV5-1 to TRBJ2-5; D remains unclear. Trimming removed 0 bases at V and 4 bases at J, with 19 bases between. In germline, CDR1 is SGHRS, CDR2 YFSETQ. The CDR3 covers 17 residues. The CDR3 region is CASSLGGLSWRLETQYF. For the CDR3, the DNA is TGCGCCAGCAGCTTGGGTGGTCTTTCTTGGCGGCTAGAGACCCAGTACTTC.

This clone is medium-sized in the sample. The rearrangement links TRBV10-2 to TRBJ2-3; 10 bases align to TRBD2. CDR3 length: 16 amino acids. Germline V lookup: CDR1 WSHSY, CDR2 SAAADI. V lost 7 bases to trimming and J lost 7 bases; unmatched junction nucleotides: 14. This CDR3 reads CASKPPAGGGPYTQYF. Here the CDR3 DNA reads TGCGCCAGCAAGCCCCCAGCGGGAGGGGGGCCGTATACGCAGTATTTT.

This clone was seen only a few times. The rearrangement links TRBV6-1 to TRBJ2-5; possibly TRBD2 for D (6 bases). Germline V CDR1 and CDR2: MNHNS, SASEGT. Deletions cut 7 bases from V and 4 bases from J, with 16 bases between. The CDR3 is 14 residues long. In DNA, the CDR3 is TGTGCCAGCAAAGGAGGGCTTAGGAGAGAGACCCAGTACTTC. This sequence encodes CASKGGLRRETQYF.